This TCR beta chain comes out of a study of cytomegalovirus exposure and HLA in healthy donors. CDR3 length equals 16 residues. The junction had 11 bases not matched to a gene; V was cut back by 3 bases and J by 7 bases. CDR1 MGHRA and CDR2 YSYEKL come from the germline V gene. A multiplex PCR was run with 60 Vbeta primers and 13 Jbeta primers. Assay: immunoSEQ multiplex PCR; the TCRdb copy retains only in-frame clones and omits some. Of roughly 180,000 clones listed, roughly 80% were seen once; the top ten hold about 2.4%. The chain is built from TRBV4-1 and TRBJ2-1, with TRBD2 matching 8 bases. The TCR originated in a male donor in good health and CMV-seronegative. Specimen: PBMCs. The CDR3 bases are TGCGCCAGCAGCCAGTACGGACTAGCCGGAGATAATGAGCAGTTCTTC. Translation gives CASSQYGLAGDNEQFF.